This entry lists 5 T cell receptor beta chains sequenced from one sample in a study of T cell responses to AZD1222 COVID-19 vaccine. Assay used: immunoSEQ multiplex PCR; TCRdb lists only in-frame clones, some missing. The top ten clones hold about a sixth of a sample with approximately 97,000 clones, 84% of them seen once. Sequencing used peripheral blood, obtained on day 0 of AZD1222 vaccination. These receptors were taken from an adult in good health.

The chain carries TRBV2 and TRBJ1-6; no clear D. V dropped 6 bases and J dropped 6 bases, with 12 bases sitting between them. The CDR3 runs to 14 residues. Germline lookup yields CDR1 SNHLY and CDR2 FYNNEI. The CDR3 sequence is CASRTGGGNSPLHF. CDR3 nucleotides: TGTGCCAGCAGGACTGGTGGTGGTAATTCACCCCTCCACTTT.

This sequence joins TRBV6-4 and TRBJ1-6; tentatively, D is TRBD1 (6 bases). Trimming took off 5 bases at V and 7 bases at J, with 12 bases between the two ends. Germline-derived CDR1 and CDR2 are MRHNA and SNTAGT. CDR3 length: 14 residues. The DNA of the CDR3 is TGTGCCAGCAGTCCCGGACAGATCAATTCACCCCTCCACTTT. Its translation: CASSPGQINSPLHF.

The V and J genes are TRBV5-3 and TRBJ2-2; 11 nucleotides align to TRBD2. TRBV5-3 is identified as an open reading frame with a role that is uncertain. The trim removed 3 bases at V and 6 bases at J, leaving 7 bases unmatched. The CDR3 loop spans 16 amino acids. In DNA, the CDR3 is TGTGCCAGAAGCTCGCCTAGCGGGAGGAGCGCCGGGGAGCTGTTTTTT. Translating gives CARSSPSGRSAGELFF.

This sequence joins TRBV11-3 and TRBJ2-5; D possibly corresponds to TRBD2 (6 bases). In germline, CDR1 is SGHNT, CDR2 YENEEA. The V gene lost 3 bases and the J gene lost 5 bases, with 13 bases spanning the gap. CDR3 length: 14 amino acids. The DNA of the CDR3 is TGTGCCAGCAGCTTGTTCTCTGGGGGGGAGACCCAGTACTTC. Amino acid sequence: CASSLFSGGETQYF. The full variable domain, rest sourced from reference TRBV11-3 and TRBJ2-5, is EAGVVQSPRYKIIEKKQPVAFWCNPISGHNTLYWYLQNLGQGPELLIRYENEEAVDDSQLPKDRFSAERLKGVDSTLKIQPAELGDSAVYLCASSLFSGGETQYFGPGTRLLVL.

CDR3 bases: TGTGCCAGCAGTCAGGGTCAAGAGACCCAGTACTTC. Residues: CASSQGQETQYF. The rearrangement links TRBV28 to TRBJ2-5, with D possibly matching TRBD1 (5 bases). This CDR3 spans 12 amino acids. The germline V and J ends were trimmed by 5 bases and 2 bases, with 6 bases remaining between them. Germline-derived CDR1 and CDR2 are MDHEN and SYDVKM.